This T cell receptor beta chain is from a study of OX40 agonist ivuxolimab in advanced cancers. V was clipped by 2 bases and J by 0 bases, with 7 bases between them. Looked up from germline, CDR1 is SGHVS and CDR2 is FQNEAQ. The CDR3 sequence is 15 residues long. Assay: immunoSEQ multiplex PCR; the TCRdb copy retains only in-frame clones and omits some. The sample lists tens of thousands of clones; 80% to 85% were seen once. The chain carries TRBV7-8 and TRBJ1-4, with unresolved D. The sequence was collected from an adult with an advanced solid tumor such as melanoma, head and neck, liver or kidney cancer. Sequencing was performed on CD4+ or CD8+ T cells sorted from blood, taken in a trial of the OX40 agonist ivuxolimab. This CDR3 is CASSLQSATNEKLFF. The CDR3 bases are TGTGCCAGCAGCTTACAGAGTGCAACTAATGAAAAACTGTTTTTT. Using reference TRBV7-8 and TRBJ1-4 for the parts outside the CDR3, the full variable domain is GAGVSQSPRYKVAKRGQDVALRCDPISGHVSLFWYQQALGQGPEFLTYFQNEAQLDKSGLPSDRFFAERPEGSVSTLKIQRTQQEDSAVYLCASSLQSATNEKLFFGSGTQLSVL.